The sequence of this T cell receptor (beta chain) was determined in a study of identical twins. Via MiXCR, TCRdb re-called the 5' RACE reads, giving one row per CDR3 protein. The sample yields 750,000 to 950,000 distinct CDR3 sequences, 10% to 15% seen once. These same data were also listed under a study on yellow fever vaccine responses in identical twins.

Input material: PBMCs. This TCR came from a woman between 18 and 30 years old in good health.

The CDR3 loop reads CASSPRQSTDTQYF. In nucleotides, the CDR3 is TGTGCCAGCAGTCCTAGACAGAGCACAGATACGCAGTATTTT. The chain employs TRBV12-3 or TRBV12-4 and TRBJ2-3; a weak D match, TRBD1 (5 bases). V lost 5 bases to trimming and J lost 0 bases, with 9 bases between them. This CDR3 has 14 residues.